This T cell receptor (beta chain) was found in a study of cytomegalovirus exposure and HLA in healthy donors. The PCR contained 60 Vbeta and 13 Jbeta primers. In the authors' methods: Later, tens of millions of unique TCR beta chains were counted in an analysis, and around 11 million of them were shared. Profiled with immunoSEQ multiplex PCR; TCRdb holds only in-frame clones, not every one. V and J calls and clone size come straight from that table; D and trimming were deduced from the DNA. This sample has about 120,000 clones, with around 81% found just once. As to this clone: Its antigen is as yet unknown.

The germline gives CDR1 MNHNS, CDR2 SASEGT. The V gene end was trimmed by 5 bases and the J gene end by 3 bases; junction bases not matched to a gene: 3. There are 13 residues in the CDR3. Study-level results: The majority of TCR sequences were rare, yet some public TCRs appeared in many donors. Later analysis demonstrated an association between a missense DCLRE1C variant and TCR beta V- and J-gene trimming. In most subjects, TCR beta sequences reportedly gave accurate predictions of HLA-A and HLA-B alleles.

The V call is TRBV6-1, the J call TRBJ1-2; 7 nucleotides line up with TRBD1. Sequencing used PBMCs. The receptor's source is a woman between 35 and 50 years old in good health and CMV-seronegative. The CDR3 here is CASSLTGDYGYTF. The CDR3 DNA reads TGTGCCAGCAGTCTTACAGGGGACTATGGCTACACCTTC.